This T cell receptor beta chain stems from a study of T cells in localized non-small cell lung cancer. A word on this clone: Its cognate antigen is unknown.

Libraries were prepared by immunoSEQ multiplex PCR; TCRdb keeps only in-frame clonotypes and omits some of them. The repertoire holds over 50,000 clones, with over 80% as singletons. The study's findings and limits: Uninvolved neighboring lung showed the greatest T cell clonality, exceeding tumor. The tumor had only one region sequenced, so heterogeneity remains possible. Appearing in adjacent lung were a median roughly 59 of the top 100 tumor clones. Patients showing higher blood T cell density tended to see longer overall survival.

CDR3 size: 16 residues. V was shortened by 4 bases and J by 2 bases, with 15 bases between the two germline ends. CDR1 and CDR2 (germline): MNHNS, SASEGT. The sample in question was peripheral blood mononuclear cells, obtained before any cancer treatment. This chain links TRBV6-1 with TRBJ1-5; unclear D gene. The receptor was derived from a man aged 40 to 70 with stage III lung adenocarcinoma. DNA for the CDR3: TGTGCCAGCAGTGGACAAGGAGGTCGGGGCAATCAGCCCCAGCATTTT. It translates to CASSGQGGRGNQPQHF.